A selection of T cell receptor beta chains follows, all from one sample in a study of blood T cell repertoires in COVID-19. Assay: immunoSEQ multiplex PCR; the TCRdb copy retains only in-frame clones and omits some. In the table there are 350,000 to 400,000 clones, roughly 90% of which are singletons. What was sequenced was PBMCs or T cells enriched from blood (not recorded which). These receptor sequences come from a woman aged 25-40 years who had recovered from COVID-19. The CDR3 runs from the conserved cysteine through the conserved F or W. The order of the fields is V gene, CDR3 length, J gene, D gene, clone size, CDR3 protein, CDR3 DNA. A D gene is named only where the DNA matches it firmly. The listing skips clone size in some rows; elsewhere it reads once, few, many or a size class.

TRBV19	14	TRBJ2-7	TRBD1	few	CASSTGTGTYEQYF	TGTGCCAGTAGTACCGGGACAGGGACCTACGAGCAGTACTTC
TRBV7-3	17	TRBJ2-2	TRBD2	.	CASSPRTSGIKTGELFF	TGTGCCAGCAGCCCCCGAACTAGCGGGATAAAGACCGGGGAGCTGTTTTTT
TRBV6-2/TRBV6-3	12	TRBJ2-7	.	.	CASSPSGYEQYF	TGTGCCAGCAGTCCCTCGGGCTACGAGCAGTACTTC
TRBV30	14	TRBJ1-5	TRBD1	.	CAWSVGTGSQPQHF	TGTGCCTGGAGTGTAGGGACAGGGAGTCAGCCCCAGCATTTT
TRBV7-3	15	TRBJ1-4	.	.	CASSPRGGSNEKLFF	TGTGCCAGCAGCCCCAGGGGTGGCTCTAATGAAAAACTGTTTTTT
TRBV19	15	TRBJ2-7	.	.	CASASGALFSYEQYF	TGTGCCAGTGCCTCTGGGGCCCTTTTCTCCTACGAGCAGTACTTC
TRBV19	12	TRBJ1-4	.	few	CASSRRDEKLFF	TGTGCCAGTAGCAGGAGGGATGAAAAACTGTTTTTT
TRBV30	11	TRBJ2-5	.	once	CAWTSQETQYF	TGTGCCTGGACTAGCCAAGAGACCCAGTACTTC
TRBV5-4	15	TRBJ2-7	TRBD2	.	CASSFELAGPYEQYF	TGTGCCAGCAGCTTCGAACTAGCGGGACCCTACGAGCAGTACTTC
TRBV18	17	TRBJ1-3	.	.	CASSQTVTRSSGNTIYF	TGTGCCAGCTCACAAACAGTAACAAGGTCCTCTGGAAACACCATATATTTT
TRBV7-9	15	TRBJ2-3	TRBD2	.	CASSFGLAGASTQYF	TGTGCCAGCAGCTTCGGACTAGCGGGAGCGTCTACGCAGTATTTT
TRBV10-3	17	TRBJ1-2	TRBD1	.	CAISESSTGGTNYGYTF	TGTGCCATCAGTGAATCCTCGACAGGGGGAACTAACTATGGCTACACCTTC
TRBV10-2	16	TRBJ2-2	TRBD2	.	CASSGGSGMNTGELFF	TGCGCCAGCAGTGGCGGTAGCGGGATGAACACCGGGGAGCTGTTTTTT
TRBV24-1	15	TRBJ1-1	TRBD1	.	CATLFWTGMNTEAFF	TGTGCCACCCTGTTCTGGACAGGGATGAACACTGAAGCTTTCTTT
TRBV18	14	TRBJ2-7	.	.	CASSPSTSSYEQYF	TGTGCCAGCTCACCAAGTACTAGCAGCTACGAGCAGTACTTC
TRBV3-1/TRBV3-2	12	TRBJ2-1	.	.	CASSLQGHEQFF	TGTGCCAGCAGCCTACAGGGACATGAGCAGTTCTTC
TRBV9	15	TRBJ1-5	.	.	CASSVDAGANQPQHF	TGTGCCAGCAGCGTAGACGCAGGGGCCAATCAGCCCCAGCATTTT
TRBV7-3	15	TRBJ2-1	.	few	CASSAGQKKIDEQFF	TGTGCCAGCAGCGCCGGACAGAAGAAGATCGATGAGCAGTTCTTC
TRBV2	15	TRBJ1-5	.	.	CASSEGQRYNQPQHF	TGTGCCAGCAGTGAAGGCCAGCGTTACAATCAGCCCCAGCATTTT
TRBV6-5	15	TRBJ2-3	.	.	CASSYKGLSTDTQYF	TGTGCCAGCAGTTACAAGGGACTTAGCACAGATACGCAGTATTTT
TRBV27	16	TRBJ2-3	TRBD2	.	CASSPLAGGSTDTQYF	TGTGCCAGCAGTCCCCTAGCGGGAGGTTCCACAGATACGCAGTATTTT
TRBV11-2	14	TRBJ1-2	TRBD1	.	CASSLDRALYGYTF	TGTGCCAGCAGCCTCGACAGGGCCCTTTATGGCTACACCTTC
TRBV4-1	18	TRBJ2-6	TRBD1	.	CASSQVGGLSTGANVLTF	TGCGCCAGCAGCCAAGTAGGGGGCTTATCCACTGGGGCCAACGTCCTGACTTTC
TRBV10-3	17	TRBJ2-1	TRBD2	.	CAISESTAGGSYNEQFF	TGTGCCATCAGTGAGTCGACAGCGGGGGGGTCCTACAATGAGCAGTTCTTC
TRBV3-1/TRBV3-2	16	TRBJ2-5	TRBD2	.	CASSQGPNGRQETQYF	TGTGCCAGCAGCCAAGGTCCTAACGGGAGGCAAGAGACCCAGTACTTC
TRBV7-9	16	TRBJ2-2	.	.	CASSPRGMVNTGELFF	TGTGCCAGCAGCCCTCGGGGGATGGTGAACACCGGGGAGCTGTTTTTT
TRBV5-1	14	TRBJ1-2	.	.	CASSIGGASYGYTF	TGCGCCAGCAGCATCGGGGGGGCGAGCTATGGCTACACCTTC
TRBV2	16	TRBJ2-3	TRBD2	.	CASSDPGLAGGGTQYF	TGTGCCAGCAGTGATCCGGGACTAGCGGGAGGAGGTACGCAGTATTTT
TRBV27	14	TRBJ1-5	TRBD1	.	CASSTGTGNQPQHF	TGTGCCAGCAGTACCGGGACAGGTAATCAGCCCCAGCATTTT
TRBV6-5	13	TRBJ2-1	.	.	CASSYRVGGEQFF	TGTGCCAGCAGTTATAGAGTCGGGGGTGAGCAGTTCTTC
TRBV5-8	14	TRBJ2-3	TRBD1	.	CASSRGQGGDTQYF	TGTGCCAGCAGCAGGGGACAGGGAGGGGATACGCAGTATTTT
TRBV14	19	TRBJ1-4	TRBD1	.	CASRPQGARSSGTNEKLFF	TGTGCCAGCCGCCCTCAGGGGGCCAGGAGTAGCGGAACTAATGAAAAACTGTTTTTT
TRBV6-1	16	TRBJ1-5	.	once	CASSGRTATANQPQHF	TGTGCCAGCAGTGGTCGGACAGCTACCGCGAATCAGCCCCAGCATTTT
TRBV24-1	14	TRBJ1-5	.	.	CATSLSGGNQPQHF	TGTGCCACCAGTCTTTCAGGGGGCAATCAGCCCCAGCATTTT
TRBV11-3	15	TRBJ2-7	TRBD1	.	CASSPTGQGYSEQYF	TGTGCCAGCAGCCCTACGGGACAGGGTTATAGCGAGCAGTACTTC
TRBV27	15	TRBJ1-3	.	once	CASKLSLHSGNTIYF	TGTGCCAGCAAACTGAGCCTTCACTCTGGAAACACCATATATTTT
TRBV7-8	15	TRBJ1-2	TRBD1	.	CASSGRDSFNYGYTF	TGTGCCAGCAGCGGCCGGGACAGCTTTAACTATGGCTACACCTTC
TRBV9	17	TRBJ1-6	.	once	CASSLRQKSSYNSPLHF	TGTGCCAGCAGCCTCCGACAGAAAAGCTCCTATAATTCACCCCTCCACTTT
TRBV28	11	TRBJ2-7	.	.	CASSQGGTQYF	TGTGCCAGCAGCCAGGGGGGAACCCAGTACTTC